These 6 T cell receptor beta chains were sequenced from one sample in a study of T cell responses to AZD1222 COVID-19 vaccine (dated by TCRdb to the early 2020s). Library generation was performed with the immunoSEQ multiplex PCR assay. Here the immuneACCESS table is served through TCRdb, limited to in-frame sequences with V and J called. Missing clones are a known gap in these copies; in checked studies unresolved V genes cover under half, and the rest lacks a known reason. The sample contains about 140,000 clones, roughly 89% of them found a single time. Together, the top ten hold about 6% of the sample. The intended sense of this specimen's time point label: baseline before first vaccination. This specimen was peripheral blood, taken on day 0 of AZD1222 vaccination. All receptors derive from an adult in good health.

The chain is built from TRBV7-2 and TRBJ2-3; weak D call: TRBD2 (5 bases). CDR1 is SGHTA and CDR2 is FQGNSA in the germline V gene. Trimming cost V 7 bases and J 2 bases, with 16 bases left between them. The CDR3 has 15 residues. CDR3 in amino acids: CASTPLLAITDTQYF. The CDR3 bases are TGTGCCAGCACCCCCTTGTTAGCGATCACAGATACGCAGTATTTT.

Written as DNA, the CDR3 is TGTGCCAGCAGCCCAATACTGGAGGAAAAACTGTTTTTT. Translating it yields CASSPILEEKLFF. The chain couples TRBV7-2 to TRBJ1-4; unclear D gene. CDR3 length equals 13 residues. The germline V gene encodes CDR1 SGHTA and CDR2 FQGNSA. The V end was cut by 5 bases, the J end by 8 bases, with 12 bases between.

The chain employs TRBV5-1 and TRBJ2-2; D gene uncertain. The CDR3 sequence is 14 residues long. V was cut by 3 bases and J by 5 bases, with 11 bases left in between. Germline-derived CDR1 and CDR2 are SGHRS and YFSETQ. The CDR3 region has the DNA TGCGCCAGCAGCTCCCCGCCCCGAACCGGGGAGCTGTTTTTT. Its protein product is CASSSPPRTGELFF.

As DNA, the CDR3 is TGCGCCAGCAGCTTGGGGACAGTTGGAATTTCACCCCTCCACTTT. This codes for CASSLGTVGISPLHF. V usage is TRBV5-1 and J usage is TRBJ1-6, with D perhaps matching TRBD1 (6 bases). The CDR3 totals 15 residues. Germline V CDR1 and CDR2: SGHRS, YFSETQ. V dropped 0 bases and J dropped 9 bases, with 13 bases sitting between them.

V gene TRBV3-1 (or the pseudogene TRBV3-2) combines with J gene TRBJ2-1; D is possibly TRBD2 (5 bases). The V end was cut by 1 base, the J end by 3 bases, with 7 bases between. This CDR3 region has 14 residues. From germline, CDR1 is LGHDT and CDR2 YNNKEL (reference sequence). CDR3 amino acids: CASSQGLFYNEQFF. The CDR3 DNA follows: TGTGCCAGCAGCCAAGGACTATTCTACAATGAGCAGTTCTTC.

This clone was counted a few times. CDR3 protein: CASRPQRGSGNTIYF. The CDR3 DNA is TGTGCCAGCAGACCCCAGCGGGGCTCTGGAAACACCATATATTTT. The chain employs TRBV3-1 (or the pseudogene TRBV3-2) and TRBJ1-3; D ambiguous. The germline CDR1 and CDR2 sequences are LGHDT and YNNKEL (reference sequence). CDR3 length: 15 amino acids. Trimming removed 6 bases from V and 0 bases from J, with 12 bases in between.